What follows is one TCR beta chain and its context. The antigen remains unidentified. This sample was included in a study of post-analysis software for immune sequencing data. From germline, CDR1 is MNHNS and CDR2 SASEGT. V lost 1 base and J 5 bases, leaving 11 bases between the germline ends. The CDR3 covers 14 residues. Researchers reported that TCR beta cDNA libraries carried unique molecular identifiers. TCRdb used MiXCR to reprocess the PCR reads, holding one entry per CDR3 protein. The table includes about 800,000 distinct CDR3 sequences, roughly 29% detected once. Study-wide points: The five TRBV segments detected at higher frequency in patients than in controls included TRBV5-6, TRBV5-1 and TRBV20-1.

The sequenced sample was blood. This sequence was found in a girl aged 10 to 17 with multiple sclerosis. The rearrangement joins TRBV6-1 to TRBJ1-1; D remains unclear. The CDR3 is CASSEGEGDTEAFF. The CDR3 bases are TGTGCCAGCAGTGAAGGGGAGGGAGATACTGAAGCTTTCTTT.